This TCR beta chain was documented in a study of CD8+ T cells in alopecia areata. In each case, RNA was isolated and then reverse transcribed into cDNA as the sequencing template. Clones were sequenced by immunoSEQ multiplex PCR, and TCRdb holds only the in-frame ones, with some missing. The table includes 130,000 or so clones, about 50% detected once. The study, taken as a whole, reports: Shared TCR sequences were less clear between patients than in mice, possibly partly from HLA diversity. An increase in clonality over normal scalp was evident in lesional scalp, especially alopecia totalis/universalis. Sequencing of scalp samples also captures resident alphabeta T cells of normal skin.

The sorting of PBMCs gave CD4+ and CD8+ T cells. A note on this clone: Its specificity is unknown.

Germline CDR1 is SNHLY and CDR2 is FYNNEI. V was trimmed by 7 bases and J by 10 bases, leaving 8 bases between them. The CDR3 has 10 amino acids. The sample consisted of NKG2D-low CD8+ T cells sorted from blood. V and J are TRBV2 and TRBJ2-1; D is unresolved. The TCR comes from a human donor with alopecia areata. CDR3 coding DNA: TGTGCCAGCACCACTGGGGAGCAGTTCTTC. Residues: CASTTGEQFF.